The rows below give T cell receptor beta chains drawn from one sample of a study of blood T cell repertoires in COVID-19. TCRdb's table, derived via immunoSEQ multiplex PCR, lists solely in-frame clones and lacks some. The table records 40,000 to 50,000 clones, approximately 83% of them present only once. The sample was peripheral blood. The receptors stem from a human donor in a cohort sampled during active COVID-19. The donor label of this sample is uncertain. The CDR3 runs from the conserved cysteine through the conserved F or W. D genes are given only for firm matches. Part of the rows lack a size; the others show once, few, many or a class for expanded clones.

j_call: TRBJ1-1
d_call: .
clone_size: once
v_call: TRBV6-2/TRBV6-3
cdr3_nt: TGTGCCAGCAGTTACTCGAGACAGCCGAACACTGAAGCTTTCTTT
cdr3_aa: CASSYSRQPNTEAFF

j_call: TRBJ2-7
d_call: .
clone_size: .
v_call: TRBV5-1
cdr3_nt: TGCGCCAGCAGGCCTACAGAGATCTACGAGCAGTACTTC
cdr3_aa: CASRPTEIYEQYF

j_call: TRBJ2-1
d_call: TRBD2
clone_size: .
v_call: TRBV5-1
cdr3_nt: TGCGCCAGCAGCGTGGAGGCTAGCGGGGGGGCCGGGTTCTTC
cdr3_aa: CASSVEASGGAGFF

j_call: TRBJ2-7
d_call: .
clone_size: few
v_call: TRBV19
cdr3_nt: TGTGCCAGTAGTCCGGGCGGGCTCATCGAGCAGTACTTC
cdr3_aa: CASSPGGLIEQYF

j_call: TRBJ2-2
d_call: TRBD2
clone_size: medium-sized
v_call: TRBV4-2
cdr3_nt: TGTGCCAGCAGCCGGACTAGCGGGGGGGCCGGGGAGCTGTTTTTT
cdr3_aa: CASSRTSGGAGELFF

j_call: TRBJ1-1
d_call: .
clone_size: .
v_call: TRBV19
cdr3_nt: TGTGCCAGTAGTATAGGATACAGGTCGAACACTGAAGCTTTCTTT
cdr3_aa: CASSIGYRSNTEAFF

j_call: TRBJ2-7
d_call: TRBD1
clone_size: .
v_call: TRBV11-2
cdr3_nt: TGTGCCAGCAGTACCGGACAGGGCTACGAGCAGTACTTC
cdr3_aa: CASSTGQGYEQYF

j_call: TRBJ1-3
d_call: .
clone_size: .
v_call: TRBV15
cdr3_nt: TGTGCCACCAGCAGAATCGGGCAGGGATTTTCCGGAAACACCATATATTTT
cdr3_aa: CATSRIGQGFSGNTIYF

j_call: TRBJ2-3
d_call: TRBD2
clone_size: .
v_call: TRBV10-3
cdr3_nt: TGTGCCATCAATAAAGCGGGGCCAACAGATACGCAGTATTTT
cdr3_aa: CAINKAGPTDTQYF

j_call: TRBJ2-7
d_call: .
clone_size: once
v_call: TRBV3-1/TRBV3-2
cdr3_nt: TGTGCCAGCAGCTACAACTACGAGCAGTACTTC
cdr3_aa: CASSYNYEQYF

j_call: TRBJ2-5
d_call: TRBD1
clone_size: .
v_call: TRBV10-3
cdr3_nt: TGTGCCACAAACACAGGGGGCTTGGAGACCCAGTACTTC
cdr3_aa: CATNTGGLETQYF

j_call: TRBJ2-2
d_call: .
clone_size: .
v_call: TRBV7-2
cdr3_nt: TGTGCCAGCAGCTTAACAGTTCCCGGGGAGCTGTTTTTT
cdr3_aa: CASSLTVPGELFF

j_call: TRBJ2-5
d_call: .
clone_size: .
v_call: TRBV6-5
cdr3_nt: TGTGCCAGCAGTTACTCGGCAGTATCAGAGACCCAGTACTTC
cdr3_aa: CASSYSAVSETQYF

j_call: TRBJ2-2
d_call: .
clone_size: .
v_call: TRBV4-1
cdr3_nt: TGCGCCAGCAGCCAACCTGTTCCTATCCGAACGGAGACGAACACCGGGGAGCTGTTTTTT
cdr3_aa: CASSQPVPIRTETNTGELFF

j_call: TRBJ2-1
d_call: TRBD1
clone_size: .
v_call: TRBV7-8
cdr3_nt: TGTGCCAGCAGCTTAGACAGGGGGACCTACAATGAGCAGTTCTTC
cdr3_aa: CASSLDRGTYNEQFF

j_call: TRBJ2-3
d_call: .
clone_size: once
v_call: TRBV24-1
cdr3_nt: TGTGCCACCAGCGATTTACATAACACAGATACGCAGTATTTT
cdr3_aa: CATSDLHNTDTQYF

j_call: TRBJ1-2
d_call: .
clone_size: once
v_call: TRBV9
cdr3_nt: TGTGCCAGCAGCGTAGGTGGTCCTAGTAGCATCACTAACTATGGCTACACCTTC
cdr3_aa: CASSVGGPSSITNYGYTF

j_call: TRBJ2-7
d_call: TRBD1
clone_size: .
v_call: TRBV11-2
cdr3_nt: TGTGCCAGCAGCTTAGACCAGGGGGCCTACGAGCAGTACTTC
cdr3_aa: CASSLDQGAYEQYF

j_call: TRBJ1-3
d_call: .
clone_size: .
v_call: TRBV9
cdr3_nt: TGTGCCAGCAGCCCCAACCGAGGGGGGGGCTCTGGAAACACCATATATTTT
cdr3_aa: CASSPNRGGGSGNTIYF

j_call: TRBJ1-2
d_call: TRBD1
clone_size: .
v_call: TRBV10-3
cdr3_nt: TGTGCCAGCCAAGGCGGGACAGCTTCTTTTATGGCTAAGGGGGGCACCTTC
cdr3_aa: CASQGGTASFMAKGGTF

j_call: TRBJ1-5
d_call: TRBD1
clone_size: .
v_call: TRBV6-2/TRBV6-3
cdr3_nt: TGTGCCAGCAGTCGCGCAGGGGGTGGCAATCAGCCCCAGCATTTT
cdr3_aa: CASSRAGGGNQPQHF

j_call: TRBJ2-7
d_call: TRBD1
clone_size: .
v_call: TRBV19
cdr3_nt: TGTGCCAGTAGTCAGTTTTCAGGGGGCGAGCAGTACTTC
cdr3_aa: CASSQFSGGEQYF

j_call: TRBJ1-4
d_call: .
clone_size: .
v_call: TRBV19
cdr3_nt: TGTGCCAGTAGTTTTTCAGGACTTAATGAAAAACTGTTTTTT
cdr3_aa: CASSFSGLNEKLFF

j_call: TRBJ1-1
d_call: TRBD1
clone_size: .
v_call: TRBV6-5
cdr3_nt: TGTGCCAGCAGTCGGGACAGGACGACTGAAGCTTTCTTT
cdr3_aa: CASSRDRTTEAFF

j_call: TRBJ1-1
d_call: .
clone_size: .
v_call: TRBV7-2
cdr3_nt: TGTGCCAGCAGTCGAAACGCAGGGAGGGTGAACACTGAAGCTTTCTTT
cdr3_aa: CASSRNAGRVNTEAFF

j_call: TRBJ2-2
d_call: TRBD2
clone_size: .
v_call: TRBV3-1/TRBV3-2
cdr3_nt: TGTGCCAGCAGCCATCGGACTAGCGGGGGGTCCGGGGAGCTGTTTTTT
cdr3_aa: CASSHRTSGGSGELFF

j_call: TRBJ1-1
d_call: .
clone_size: .
v_call: TRBV6-2/TRBV6-3
cdr3_nt: TGTGCCAGCAGTTACTCGGGGGATCAAGATCGGGAGGCTTTCTTT
cdr3_aa: CASSYSGDQDREAFF

j_call: TRBJ2-1
d_call: .
clone_size: .
v_call: TRBV11-3
cdr3_nt: TGTGCCAGCAGCTTAGTAGCAGGGGCCTTGGTCAATGAGCAGTTCTTC
cdr3_aa: CASSLVAGALVNEQFF

j_call: TRBJ1-1
d_call: .
clone_size: .
v_call: TRBV2
cdr3_nt: TGTGCCAGCAGTGAACTCGGGGTCGGAACTGAAGCTTTCTTT
cdr3_aa: CASSELGVGTEAFF